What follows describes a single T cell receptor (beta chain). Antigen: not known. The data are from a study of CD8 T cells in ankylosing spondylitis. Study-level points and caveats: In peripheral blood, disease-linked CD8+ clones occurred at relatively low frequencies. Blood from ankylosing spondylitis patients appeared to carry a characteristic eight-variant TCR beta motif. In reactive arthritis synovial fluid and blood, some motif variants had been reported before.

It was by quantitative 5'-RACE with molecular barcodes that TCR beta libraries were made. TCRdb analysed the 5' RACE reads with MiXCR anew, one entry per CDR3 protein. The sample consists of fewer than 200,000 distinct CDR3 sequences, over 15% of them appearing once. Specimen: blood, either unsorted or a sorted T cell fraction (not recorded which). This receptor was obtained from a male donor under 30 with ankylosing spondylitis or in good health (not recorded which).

The CDR3, as DNA: TGTGCCAGCAGTTTTTTGGACAGGAGGGTTGAAGCTTTCTTT. This codes for CASSFLDRRVEAFF. The chain links TRBV12-3 or TRBV12-4 to TRBJ1-1; 7 bases fit TRBD1. The CDR3 extends over 14 amino acids. Trimming cost V 3 bases and J 7 bases; bases outside gene matches: 8.